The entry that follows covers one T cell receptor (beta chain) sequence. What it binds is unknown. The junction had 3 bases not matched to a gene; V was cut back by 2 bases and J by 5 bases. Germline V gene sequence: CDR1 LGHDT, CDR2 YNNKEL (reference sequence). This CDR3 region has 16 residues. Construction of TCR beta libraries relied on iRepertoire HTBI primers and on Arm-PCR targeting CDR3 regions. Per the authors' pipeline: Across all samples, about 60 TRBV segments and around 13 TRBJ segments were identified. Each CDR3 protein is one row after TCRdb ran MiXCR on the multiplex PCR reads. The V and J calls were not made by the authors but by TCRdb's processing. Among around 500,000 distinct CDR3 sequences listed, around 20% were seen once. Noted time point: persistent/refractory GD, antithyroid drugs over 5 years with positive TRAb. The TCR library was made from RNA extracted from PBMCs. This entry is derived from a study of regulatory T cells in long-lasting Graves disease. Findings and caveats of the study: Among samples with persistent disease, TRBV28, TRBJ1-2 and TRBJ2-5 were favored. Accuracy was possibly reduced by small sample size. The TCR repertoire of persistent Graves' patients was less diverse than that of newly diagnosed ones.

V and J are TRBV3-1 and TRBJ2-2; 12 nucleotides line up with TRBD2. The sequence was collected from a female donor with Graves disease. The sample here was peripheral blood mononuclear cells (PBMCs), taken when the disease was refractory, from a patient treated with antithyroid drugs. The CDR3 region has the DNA TGTGCCAGCAGCCAACTAGCGGGAGGGGGGACCGGGGAGCTGTTTTTT. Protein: CASSQLAGGGTGELFF.